This T cell receptor (beta chain) was recorded in a study of early T cells in non-severe SARS-CoV-2 infection. Across the study: Sequencing used unsorted whole-blood bulk RNA, so chains lack pairing.

Each cDNA molecule carried a unique molecular identifier. TCRdb itself ran the 5' RACE reads through MiXCR, one entry per CDR3 protein. The profile covers some 57,000 distinct CDR3 sequences, with 8.7% appearing a single time and 3.9% taken by the ten largest. Study-wide results and limits: VDJdb matching, biased toward anti-spike CD8 responses, missed private and CD4 specificities.

This clonotype was seen at least ten times. Its antigen is unknown. Trimming took off 5 bases at V and 5 bases at J, with 13 bases between the two ends. Germline assignment: CDR1 MNHEY and CDR2 SVGAGI. The CDR3 is 14 residues long. The V gene is TRBV6-5, the J gene TRBJ2-1, with a weak D call TRBD1 (5 bases). Sequenced material: whole blood, taken at baseline. This clonotype was obtained from an adult who was a healthcare worker with PCR-confirmed SARS-CoV-2 infection or an uninfected control (not recorded which). DNA for the CDR3: TGTGCCAGCAGTATCGGCAGGGCTAACAATGAGCAGTTCTTC. Translated, it gives CASSIGRANNEQFF.